This TCR beta chain was observed in a study of technical replicates of blood from a handful of donors. Germline CDR1 SGHNT, CDR2 YENEEA. V was pared by 5 bases and J by 0 bases, with 9 bases of the junction left unmatched. This CDR3 is built from 16 residues. TCRdb keeps only in-frame clones here, not all; method: immunoSEQ multiplex PCR. Of 75,000 or so clones listed, approximately 95% are singletons. The V and J genes are TRBV11-3 and TRBJ1-1; 7 bases align to TRBD1. The TCR comes from a human donor in good health. The specimen sequenced was T cells isolated from PBMCs. CDR3 DNA sequence: TGTGCCAGCAGCCCCGGGACAGCAGGGATGAACACTGAAGCTTTCTTT. Amino acid sequence: CASSPGTAGMNTEAFF.